The TCR beta chain under discussion was sequenced for a study of blood T cell repertoires in COVID-19 (dated by TCRdb to about 2020). For the study in its entirety: Samples covering the acute and convalescent phases of COVID-19 were provided by collaborators in the United States, Italy and Spain. Samples came from the ongoing ImmuneRACE study (first 160 participants) plus 1,254 subjects from 6 global collaborators. Deeply sampled blood TCRbeta repertoires from subjects exposed to, actively infected with, or recovered from COVID-19 were included in the dataset. The repertoires were released in a freely available public database intended as a resource for research on the immune response to SARS-CoV-2. The material from the prospective study consisted of cDNA or gDNA derived from T cells, B-cell-depleted T cells, or PBMCs. Where HLA class I and class II types were available, the types were taken from metadata supplied by the sample provider, not from assay-based typing. Sample metadata almost always included a de-identified subject ID, COVID-19 status, age in years and sex.

A remark on this clone: Its recognized antigen is unknown. The record has no base qualities; no much larger clone is one base away.

The immunoSEQ Assay, a bias-controlled multiplex PCR, was used to amplify TCRbeta CDR3 regions from genomic DNA. Turning to the authors' computational methods: Within the assay, amplification of reference gene primers was used to estimate how many nucleated cells each sample contained. Sequence reads were collapsed and filtered to measure the absolute abundance of every unique TCRbeta CDR3 rearrangement. For each sample, productive Simpson clonality was calculated as the square root of Simpson's diversity index across productive rearrangements. TCRdb provides this immuneACCESS table in a form limited to in-frame rearrangements. Some clones are lacking; in checked studies, under half of them reflect an unresolved V gene, and why the rest are absent is not known. D and trimming come from the DNA, and the V and J calls and clone size come from that table. The sample data list tens of thousands of clones, and just under 85% of these were observed just once. The ten top clones hold roughly 27% of the sample.

Each collaborating institution followed its own protocols to collect whole blood in K2EDTA tubes. For TCRbeta analysis, collaborators shipped samples in one of three forms: frozen whole blood, isolated PBMCs, or DNA extracted from either of those sample types. The V end gives up 1 base and the J end 2 bases, leaving 12 bases in the junction not matched to a gene. From cysteine to phenylalanine, the CDR3 is 18 amino acids long. Only the CDR3 DNA is retained, 54 bases long and in frame from the first base. From a lookup of the germline V gene, CDR1 and CDR2 are SQVTM and ANQGSEA. Study-level results and caveats: The amount of clinical and demographic metadata varied by source and participant and was provided uncurated.

The clonotype originates from a man aged 65-85 years with acute or convalescent COVID-19. The sequenced sample was peripheral blood. This sequence uses TRBV29-1 and TRBJ1-5, with TRBD1 identical over 9 junction bases. The nucleotides read TGCAGCGTTGAAGCGGGACAGGGATACAGGGCCGGCAATCAGCCCCAGCATTTT. Its product reads: CSVEAGQGYRAGNQPQHF.